This is a list of T cell receptor beta chains from one sample in a study of T cells in Graves' hyperthyroidism and ophthalmopathy. MiXCR, applied by TCRdb to the multiplex PCR reads, yields one record per CDR3 protein. The repertoire holds roughly 560,000 distinct CDR3 sequences, over 12% seen once, with 4.3% in the top ten. Sequencing was done on a sample of blood. These receptors were collected from a woman aged 40 to 50 with Graves' ophthalmopathy. The CDR3 runs from the conserved cysteine through the conserved F or W. D genes are given only for firm matches. The size entry is marked missing in some rows and otherwise reads once, few, many or a size class.

TRBV6-2/TRBV6-3	TRBJ1-1	NA	few	TGTGCCAGCAGTTACTTTCCGGAGGCCACGGGCACTGAAGCTTTCTTT	CASSYFPEATGTEAFF
TRBV4-3	TRBJ2-7	NA	many	TGCGCCAGCAGCCAAGAGTGGGGGGAACTCTACGAGCAGTACTTC	CASSQEWGELYEQYF
TRBV19	TRBJ1-5	NA	many	TGTGCCAGTAGTGGCCAGCGCAATCAGCCCCAGCATTTT	CASSGQRNQPQHF
TRBV6-1	TRBJ2-7	NA	many	TGTGCCAGCAGCCAGGTGAGGGGATACGAGCAGTACTTC	CASSQVRGYEQYF
TRBV29-1	TRBJ1-2	NA	NA	TGCAGCGTTGAATCGCCCCGGGAAAGGGCTAACTATGGCTACACCTTC	CSVESPRERANYGYTF
TRBV2	TRBJ2-7	NA	many	TGTGCCAGCAGTGAATGGGGTCTCTACGAGCAGTACTTC	CASSEWGLYEQYF
TRBV7-9	TRBJ1-3	NA	NA	TGTGCCAGCAGCAAAACGGACACCATATATTTT	CASSKTDTIYF
TRBV2	TRBJ2-5	NA	many	TGTGCCAGCAGTGTAGGGGAGCAAAAGACCCAGTACTTC	CASSVGEQKTQYF
TRBV29-1	TRBJ2-5	NA	many	TGCAGCGGCAAGCCCTTGTCGGAGACCCAGTACTTC	CSGKPLSETQYF
TRBV20-1	TRBJ2-7	NA	few	TGCAGTGCTAGGGGAGGTACCCCTACGTTTGAGCAGTACTTC	CSARGGTPTFEQYF
TRBV20-1	TRBJ2-2	NA	few	TGCAGTGCTCGAAGTGCCACCGGGGAGCTGTTTTTT	CSARSATGELFF
TRBV20-1	TRBJ1-5	NA	NA	TGCAGTGCTAGCGGGCAGATTTATAGCGATCAGCCCCAGCATTTT	CSASGQIYSDQPQHF
TRBV28	TRBJ1-2	NA	many	TGTGCCAGCCACGGCCTAATAAGGAGTGGACAGATCCGCGGCTACACCTTC	CASHGLIRSGQIRGYTF
TRBV11-1	TRBJ2-3	TRBD2	many	TGTGCCAGCAGTCCAGGACTAGGGGTCGCAGATACGCAGTATTTT	CASSPGLGVADTQYF